The 26 T cell receptor beta chains presented below share a single source sample, sequenced in a study of T cells in Graves' hyperthyroidism and ophthalmopathy. The TCR beta CDR3 regions underwent amplification using RNA transcripts as the source. The TCR CDR3 was amplified in a first-round RT-PCR using the HTBI primer set. TCRdb itself ran the multiplex PCR reads through MiXCR, one entry per CDR3 protein. The sample contains hundreds of thousands of distinct CDR3 sequences, about 20% of which appear only once. Input material: blood. The receptors were sampled from a man aged 35 to 55 with Graves' ophthalmopathy.

CDR3 bases: TGTGCCTGGAATACAGGGGAAAGAGAGACCCAGTACTTC. This encodes CAWNTGERETQYF. The rearrangement uses TRBV30 and TRBJ2-5, with 7 nucleotides matching TRBD1. Germline V CDR1 and CDR2: GTSNPN, SVGIG (reference sequence). V lost 4 bases to trimming and J lost 4 bases; unmatched junction nucleotides: 6. CDR3 length: 13 amino acids.

This clonotype was recorded at least ten times. The rearrangement uses TRBV5-8 and TRBJ2-1; 8 nucleotides line up with TRBD2. Germline assignment: CDR1 SGHTS and CDR2 YDEGEE. The length of the CDR3 is 13 residues. The V segment lost 0 bases and the J segment 9 bases; nucleotides outside the gene matches: 2. CDR3 residues: CASSLGLATEQFF. The CDR3 DNA sequence: TGTGCCAGCAGCTTGGGACTAGCGACTGAGCAGTTCTTC.

The sample holds many counts of this clonotype. The rearrangement links TRBV3-1 to TRBJ1-1; no clear D gene. The CDR3 is 11 amino acids. Germline CDR1 and CDR2: LGHDT and YNNKEL (reference sequence). Trimming pared 1 base from V and 7 bases from J, leaving 4 bases between. Here the CDR3 reads CASSQVGEAFF. CDR3 sequence (DNA): TGTGCCAGCAGCCAAGTTGGTGAAGCTTTCTTT.

On this clonotype: A much more abundant neighbour one base away suggests this may be a read error. The rearrangement links TRBV28 to TRBJ1-1; D ambiguous. Per germline, CDR1 MDHEN and CDR2 SYDVKM. The germline V and J ends were trimmed by 6 bases and 4 bases, with 15 bases remaining between them. The CDR3 totals 14 residues. The CDR3 region is CASSAGPVSTEAFF. In nucleotides, the CDR3 is TGTGCCAGCAGCGCTGGGCCCGTGAGCACTGAAGCTTTCTTT.

This clonotype was picked up many times. The chain uses TRBV11-2 and TRBJ1-5; a weak D match, TRBD1 (6 bases). The CDR3 is 15 residues long. Germline values: CDR1 SGHAT, CDR2 FQNNGV. Trimming removed 1 base from V and 1 base from J, with 8 bases in between. CDR3 bases: TGTGCCAGCAGCTTAGGCCAGGGGAGCAATCAGCCCCAGCATTTT. Amino acid sequence: CASSLGQGSNQPQHF.

The chain recombines TRBV10-3 with TRBJ2-5, with 8 bases identical to TRBD1. The germline CDR1 and CDR2 sequences are ENHRY and SYGVKD. This CDR3 comprises 14 residues. The V gene end was trimmed by 4 bases and the J gene end by 4 bases; junction bases not matched to a gene: 5. CDR3 sequence reads: CAISGGQGVETQYF. CDR3 sequence (DNA): TGTGCCATCAGTGGAGGACAGGGAGTAGAGACCCAGTACTTC.

Only a few counts were recorded for this clonotype. This rearrangement joins TRBV5-1 to TRBJ1-6; D is unclear. V was cut by 7 bases and J by 7 bases, with 21 bases left in between. The CDR3 runs to 16 residues. The germline V gene encodes CDR1 SGHRS and CDR2 YFSETQ. The CDR3 region has the DNA TGCGCCAGCCCTCGATGGCAGTGCGCCGAGAATTCACCCCTCCACTTT. Its protein product is CASPRWQCAENSPLHF.

The CDR3 sequence is CASSTGTITGELFF. The CDR3 DNA sequence: TGTGCCAGCTCAACCGGGACAATCACCGGGGAGCTGTTTTTT. The chain couples TRBV18 to TRBJ2-2; weak D call: TRBD1 (6 bases). CDR1 and CDR2 from the germline V gene are KGHSH and LQKENI. CDR3 length: 14 amino acids. Trimming shortened V by 5 bases and J by 4 bases, and 11 bases separated the two germline ends.

This chain joins TRBV13 and TRBJ2-7, with 9 bases fitting TRBD1. The germline V gene encodes CDR1 PRHDT and CDR2 FYEKMQ (reference sequence). The CDR3 runs to 14 residues. J lost 1 base, V lost 8 bases, and 6 bases had no gene match. DNA for the CDR3: TGTGCCAGCCAGGACAGGGGCGGTTCCTACGAGCAGTACTTC. Translating gives CASQDRGGSYEQYF.

The table lists this clonotype with a count of one. A much larger clone differs from this one at a single base, so this may be a read error. The V call is TRBV20-1, the J call TRBJ2-5; D is unclear. Trimming removed 0 bases at V and 2 bases at J, with 1 base between. Germline CDR1 DFQATT, CDR2 SNEGSKA (reference sequence). The CDR3 contains 11 residues. The CDR3 reads CSAREQETQYF. For the CDR3, the DNA is TGCAGTGCTAGAGAACAAGAGACCCAGTACTTC.

The V and J genes are TRBV4-1 and TRBJ2-7; no reliable D call. CDR3 length: 17 amino acids. Trimming pared 4 bases from V and 5 bases from J, leaving 24 bases between. Germline CDR1 and CDR2: MGHRA and YSYEKL. CDR3 in DNA: TGCGCCAGCAGCCTCCTCGCTAAGCAGGCCAGGCGCGACGAGCAGTACTTC. Amino acid sequence: CASSLLAKQARRDEQYF.

The rearrangement joins TRBV6-2 or TRBV6-3 to TRBJ2-7, with 8 bases matching TRBD2. This CDR3 is built from 13 residues. The V and J ends lost 4 bases and 6 bases, in that order; junction bases with no gene match: 5. Looked up from germline, CDR1 is MNHEY and CDR2 is SVGEGT. DNA for the CDR3: TGTGCCAGCAGTTCCCCGGGGGGGGGCGAGCAGTACTTC. This codes for CASSSPGGGEQYF.

The chain links TRBV28 to TRBJ2-1; the match to TRBD1 covers 7 bases. Germline lookup yields CDR1 MDHEN and CDR2 SYDVKM. CDR3 length: 17 residues. The V and J ends lost 4 bases and 0 bases, in that order; junction bases with no gene match: 9. As DNA, the CDR3 is TGTGCCAGCAGTTCCTACCCGACAGGGAGCTCCTACAATGAGCAGTTCTTC. This sequence encodes CASSSYPTGSSYNEQFF.

The CDR3 protein is CASSHRRGPQETQYF. The CDR3 bases are TGTGCCAGCAGCCATCGGCGGGGGCCTCAAGAGACCCAGTACTTC. This chain links TRBV3-1 with TRBJ2-5; the D gene is possibly TRBD2 (7 bases). The ends were cut back, 3 bases at V and 2 bases at J, with 13 bases in the middle. The CDR3 loop spans 15 amino acids. Germline V lookup: CDR1 LGHDT, CDR2 YNNKEL (reference sequence).

The sample holds a few counts of this clonotype. Since a much larger clone is just one base distant, this may be a read error. The chain couples TRBV20-1 to TRBJ1-1; D unclear. V was clipped by 0 bases and J by 4 bases, with 9 bases between them. Per germline, CDR1 DFQATT and CDR2 SNEGSKA (reference sequence). The CDR3 runs 13 residues. CDR3 loop: CSARDRGSTEAFF. The CDR3 DNA is TGCAGTGCTAGAGATCGAGGGAGCACTGAAGCTTTCTTT.

The table lists this clonotype with a few counts. The chain combines TRBV20-1 with TRBJ2-3; possibly TRBD1 or TRBD2 for D (5 bases each). Germline assignment: CDR1 DFQATT and CDR2 SNEGSKA (reference sequence). V was cut by 3 bases and J by 7 bases, with 14 bases left in between. This CDR3 has 13 residues. The DNA of the CDR3 is TGCAGTGCTAGGAGGGACGAGGGGTATACGCAGTATTTT. Protein: CSARRDEGYTQYF.

The chain combines TRBV6-2 or TRBV6-3 with TRBJ1-4; D uncertain. Germline CDR1 and CDR2: MNHEY and SVGEGT. The CDR3 extends over 15 amino acids. V lost 0 bases and J lost 8, with 13 bases in between. CDR3: CASSYSTIGLEKLFF. CDR3 DNA: TGTGCCAGCAGTTACTCTACGATAGGGCTGGAAAAACTGTTTTTT.

The CDR3 DNA reads as TGTGCCAGCAGCCCCGGGGGGCGGGAGATCGAAATGTTGCGAGAGACCCAGTACTTC. This gives the protein CASSPGGREIEMLRETQYF. This chain links TRBV9 with TRBJ2-5; D perhaps matches TRBD2 (7 bases). Germline V lookup: CDR1 SGDLS, CDR2 YYNGEE. The V gene lost 4 bases and the J gene lost 4 bases, with 29 bases spanning the gap. The CDR3 has 19 amino acids.

The chain links TRBV20-1 to TRBJ1-5; D gene uncertain. The CDR3 length is 15 residues. Trimming took off 1 base at V and 4 bases at J, with 14 bases between the two ends. CDR1 is DFQATT, CDR2 SNEGSKA, per germline (reference sequence). The CDR3 reads CSARADIWGNQPQHF. The CDR3 DNA reads as TGCAGTGCTAGAGCAGACATTTGGGGTAATCAGCCCCAGCATTTT.

This clonotype showed up many times. The gene calls are TRBV6-1 and TRBJ1-2, with 9 bases identical to TRBD1. The CDR3 consists of 14 residues. Germline trimming cut 1 base from V and 3 bases from J; bases unmatched to any gene: 0. Germline CDR1 reads MNHNS; CDR2 reads SASEGT. The CDR3 region is CASSEGDRDYGYTF. The CDR3 DNA reads TGTGCCAGCAGTGAAGGGGACAGGGACTATGGCTACACCTTC.

The chain employs TRBV7-9 and TRBJ2-2; no firm D call. There are 17 residues in the CDR3. Germline V gene lookup returns CDR1 SEHNR and CDR2 FQNEAQ (reference sequence). Trimming took 1 base from V and 2 from J, leaving 14 bases between them. The CDR3 nucleotides read TGTGCCAGCAGCTTAGGAGTAAGCCTAATTAACACCGGGGAGCTGTTTTTT. This encodes CASSLGVSLINTGELFF.

The chain employs TRBV9 and TRBJ2-2; TRBD1 agrees at 9 bases. The CDR3 runs 14 residues. The germline V gene has CDR1 SGDLS and CDR2 YYNGEE. The V and J ends lost 2 bases and 5 bases, in that order; junction bases with no gene match: 1. This chain's CDR3 is CASSVTGGTGELFF. CDR3 nucleotide sequence: TGTGCCAGCAGCGTGACAGGGGGGACCGGGGAGCTGTTTTTT.

Ten or more counts support this clonotype. The chain carries TRBV20-1 and TRBJ2-1; 11 bases map to TRBD2. V dropped 3 bases and J dropped 0; count of bases not matched to a gene: 4. CDR1 and CDR2 (germline): DFQATT, SNEGSKA (reference sequence). This CDR3 contains 16 residues. CDR3 in amino acids: CSARTSGVSSYNEQFF. In DNA, the CDR3 is TGCAGTGCTAGGACTAGCGGGGTCAGCTCCTACAATGAGCAGTTCTTC.

This clonotype came up many times. This chain links TRBV11-2 with TRBJ2-5; D is tentatively TRBD1 or TRBD2 (6 bases each). CDR1 is SGHAT and CDR2 is FQNNGV in the germline V gene. This CDR3 region has 15 residues. V was clipped by 1 base and J by 5 bases, with 14 bases between them. CDR3 residues: CASSLAWGAGETQYF. The DNA of the CDR3 is TGTGCCAGCAGCTTAGCCTGGGGGGCGGGGGAGACCCAGTACTTC.

V gene TRBV6-1 combines with J gene TRBJ2-6; 7 bases fit TRBD2. Germline CDR1 reads MNHNS; CDR2 reads SASEGT. This CDR3 has 16 residues. Germline trimming cut 6 bases from V and 1 base from J; bases unmatched to any gene: 6. CDR3 sequence reads: CASRALGGSGANVLTF. CDR3 DNA sequence: TGTGCCAGCAGGGCCTTGGGAGGGTCTGGGGCCAACGTCCTGACTTTC.

This clonotype was seen a few times. The rearrangement joins TRBV20-1 to TRBJ2-3; the match to TRBD1 covers 9 bases. J was trimmed by 5 bases and V by 0 bases; bases with no gene match: 6. CDR1 and CDR2 from the germline V gene are DFQATT and SNEGSKA (reference sequence). The CDR3 is 15 amino acids. The CDR3 bases are TGCAGTGCTAGAGATCCGACAGGGGGAAAAGATACGCAGTATTTT. It is translated as CSARDPTGGKDTQYF.